These 14 T cell receptor beta chains were sequenced from one sample in a study of blood T cell repertoires in COVID-19. Sequencing was performed with immunoSEQ multiplex PCR; in TCRdb, only in-frame clones are kept and a portion is missing. Of approximately 390,000 clones in the sample, more than 75% are singletons; the top ten hold roughly 10%. Specimen: PBMCs or T cells enriched from blood (not recorded which). The receptors derive from a woman aged 45-65 years who had recovered from COVID-19.

The CDR3 sequence: CATSPGGNQPQHF. CDR3 in DNA: TGTGCCACCAGTCCCGGGGGCAATCAGCCCCAGCATTTT. This chain connects TRBV24-1 to TRBJ1-5; D ambiguous. Germline V gene lookup returns CDR1 KGHDR and CDR2 SFDVKD. This CDR3 is built from 13 residues. Trimming removed 6 bases from V and 2 bases from J, with 7 bases in between.

About this clone: This sample also contains other DNA sequences that code for the same CDR3. The chain is built from TRBV27 and TRBJ2-7; D perhaps matches TRBD2 (5 bases). The CDR3 consists of 14 residues. In germline, CDR1 is MNHEY, CDR2 SMNVEV (reference sequence). Trimming stripped 3 bases from V and 0 bases from J, with 9 bases between. The CDR3 DNA follows: TGTGCCAGCAGTTTGGGTGGGAGCTCCTACGAGCAGTACTTC. It encodes CASSLGGSSYEQYF.

The rearrangement uses TRBV28 and TRBJ2-7; D uncertain. This CDR3 comprises 13 residues. V was cut by 4 bases and J by 2 bases, with 9 bases left in between. The germline CDR1 and CDR2 sequences are MDHEN and SYDVKM. The CDR3, as DNA: TGTGCCAGCAGTTCCATGACTGCCTACGAGCAGTACTTC. Encoded protein: CASSSMTAYEQYF.

The chain recombines TRBV5-5 with TRBJ2-5; no clear D gene. The CDR3 has 15 residues. Germline V gene lookup returns CDR1 SGHKS and CDR2 YYEKEE (reference sequence). V was trimmed by 2 bases and J by 2 bases, leaving 13 bases between them. The CDR3 sequence: CASSFDPGLQETQYF. Here the CDR3 DNA reads TGTGCCAGCAGCTTCGACCCGGGTCTACAAGAGACCCAGTACTTC.

The chain joins TRBV12-5 to TRBJ1-3, with TRBD1 matching 8 bases. CDR3 length: 19 residues. Germline loops: CDR1 LGHNT, CDR2 FRNRAP. V trimming: 2 bases; J trimming: 3 bases; junction bases outside the gene matches: 15. The CDR3 protein is CASGLLLISDRGDGNTIYF. CDR3 nucleotides: TGTGCTAGTGGTTTGCTCCTAATCTCAGACAGGGGAGATGGAAACACCATATATTTT.

The V gene is TRBV6-5, the J gene TRBJ1-1, with D perhaps TRBD1 (6 bases). This CDR3 has 13 amino acids. CDR1 MNHEY and CDR2 SVGAGI come from the germline V gene. Trimming shortened V by 6 bases and J by 6 bases, and 14 bases separated the two germline ends. The CDR3 region is CASRSLNRAEAFF. CDR3 in DNA: TGTGCCAGCAGATCCTTAAACAGGGCTGAAGCTTTCTTT.

This clone was seen a few times. CDR3 in amino acids: CASRPEDGKITDTQYF. The CDR3 bases are TGTGCCAGCAGACCCGAAGACGGGAAGATCACAGATACGCAGTATTTT. The gene calls are TRBV2 and TRBJ2-3; possibly TRBD2 for D (5 bases). The CDR3 sequence is 16 residues long. Germline V lookup: CDR1 SNHLY, CDR2 FYNNEI. V was pared by 6 bases and J by 2 bases, with 18 bases between.

V is TRBV7-9 and J is TRBJ2-3, with TRBD2 matching 7 bases. Germline loops: CDR1 SEHNR, CDR2 FQNEAQ (reference sequence). V lost 4 bases, J lost 2 bases, and 6 bases stayed unmatched. CDR3 length: 15 residues. This CDR3 is CASSSGLVITDTQYF. The CDR3 region has the DNA TGTGCCAGCAGCTCCGGACTAGTAATCACAGATACGCAGTATTTT.

In this sample, this clone turned up once. The identical CDR3 is also encoded by other nucleotide sequences in the sample. The chain uses TRBV5-1 and TRBJ2-2; maybe TRBD1 (5 bases). The CDR3 is 15 amino acids. Germline CDR1 SGHRS, CDR2 YFSETQ. Trimming cost V 0 bases and J 2 bases, with 8 bases left between them. DNA of the CDR3: TGCGCCAGCAGCTTGGTAGGGGCTAACACCGGGGAGCTGTTTTTT. Amino acids: CASSLVGANTGELFF.

The chain is built from TRBV3-1 (or the pseudogene TRBV3-2) and TRBJ1-6; 7 nucleotides line up with TRBD1. The CDR3 totals 16 residues. The trim removed 2 bases at V and 3 bases at J, leaving 4 bases unmatched. CDR1 is LGHDT and CDR2 is YNNKEL in the germline V gene (reference sequence). Here the CDR3 DNA reads TGTGCCAGCAGCCAAACTTGGGACAGCTATAATTCACCCCTCCACTTT. Amino acid sequence: CASSQTWDSYNSPLHF.

The V call is TRBV19, the J call TRBJ1-5, with 9 bases matching TRBD1. Germline CDR1 reads LNHDA; CDR2 reads SQIVND (reference sequence). Trimming cost V 1 base and J 1 base; bases outside gene matches: 2. The CDR3 has 16 residues. The chain's CDR3 is CASSIGGTGSNQPQHF. The CDR3 coding sequence is TGTGCCAGTAGTATAGGTGGGACAGGGAGCAATCAGCCCCAGCATTTT.

The V gene is TRBV6-4, the J gene TRBJ2-4, with a tentative D call TRBD1 (7 bases). CDR1 MRHNA and CDR2 SNTAGT come from the germline V gene. The V and J ends lost 2 bases and 4 bases respectively, with 15 bases between them. The CDR3 has 16 amino acids. CDR3 sequence (DNA): TGTGCCAGCAGTGACAGGGGGGACAGACTAAAAAACATTCAGTACTTC. Its translation: CASSDRGDRLKNIQYF.

The gene calls are TRBV12-3 or TRBV12-4 and TRBJ1-1, with D unresolved. V dropped 5 bases and J dropped 7 bases, with 14 bases sitting between them. The CDR3 is made up of 13 amino acids. The CDR3 sequence is CASSLPRQIEAFF. In DNA form, the CDR3 reads TGTGCCAGCAGTCTTCCCAGACAAATTGAAGCTTTCTTT.

For this clone: Germline is not matched at one junction end, which may reflect a read error. V is TRBV7-9 and J is TRBJ1-5, with D unresolved. CDR3 length equals 13 residues. Germline CDR1 and CDR2: SEHNR and FQNEAQ (reference sequence). This chain's CDR3 is CFREKIRNQPQHF. The DNA of the CDR3 is TGCTTCCGGGAAAAAATTCGCAATCAGCCCCAGCATTTT.